This T cell receptor beta chain was identified during a study of T cell responses to AZD1222 COVID-19 vaccine. Study-level points and caveats: Donors were mostly white British, more females; clonal diversity possibly underestimated. Just six AZD1222 recipients tested seropositive at baseline.

Here immunoSEQ multiplex PCR was the method, and the copy in TCRdb shows in-frame clones only, minus some. The sample lists more than 95,000 clones; more than 75% were seen once. On this clone itself: Antigen: not known.

Germline V gives CDR1 SGHRS, CDR2 YFSETQ. With 1 base removed from V and 4 bases from J, the gap between germline ends came to 6 bases. The CDR3 has 13 amino acids. This receptor was taken from an adult who received the MenACWY meningococcal vaccine as a control. The sequences come from peripheral blood, collected 28 days after the second dose of the MenACWY control vaccine. This chain links TRBV5-1 with TRBJ1-5; D is unclear. The chain's CDR3 is CASSLSSNQPQHF. The CDR3 nucleotides read TGCGCCAGCAGCTTGTCATCAAATCAGCCCCAGCATTTT.